This T cell receptor (beta chain) was documented in a study of T cells in Graves' hyperthyroidism and ophthalmopathy. Whole-study results and caveats: Classification by a 13 V-J model distinguished ophthalmopathy from stable hyperthyroidism.

Trimming stripped 5 bases from V and 3 bases from J, with 11 bases between. This CDR3 has 14 residues. At least ten counts were recorded for this clonotype. Its antigen is as yet unknown. TCR beta CDR3 regions were amplified from RNA transcripts. When the TCR CDR3 underwent first-round RT-PCR, the HTBI primer set was used. One entry per CDR3 protein results from TCRdb running MiXCR on the multiplex PCR reads. The sample includes 500,000 to 550,000 distinct CDR3 sequences, about 20% of them seen just once. The rearrangement links TRBV12-3 or TRBV12-4 to TRBJ1-5, with TRBD1 as a possible D gene (6 bases). The clonotype originates from a man younger than 35 with Graves' hyperthyroidism. What was sequenced was blood. The CDR3 nucleotides read TGTGCCAGCAGTCTTGGACAGCACAATCAGCCCCAGCATTTT. Its protein is CASSLGQHNQPQHF.